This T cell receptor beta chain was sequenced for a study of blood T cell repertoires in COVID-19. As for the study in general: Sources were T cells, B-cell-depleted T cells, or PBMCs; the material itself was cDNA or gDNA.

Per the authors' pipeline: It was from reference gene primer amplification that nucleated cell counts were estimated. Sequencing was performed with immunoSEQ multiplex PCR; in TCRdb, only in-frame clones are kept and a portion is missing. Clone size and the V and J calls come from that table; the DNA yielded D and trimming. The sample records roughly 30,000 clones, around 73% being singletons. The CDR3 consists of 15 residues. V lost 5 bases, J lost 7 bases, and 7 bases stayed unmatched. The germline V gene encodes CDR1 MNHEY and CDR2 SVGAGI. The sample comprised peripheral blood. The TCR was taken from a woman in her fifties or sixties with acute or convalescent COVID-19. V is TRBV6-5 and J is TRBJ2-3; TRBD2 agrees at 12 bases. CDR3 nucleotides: TGTGCCAGCAGTCCCGGACTAGCGGGGACCCATACGCAGTATTTT. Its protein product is CASSPGLAGTHTQYF.